This is a list of T cell receptor beta chains from one sample in a study of identical twins. TCRdb fed the 5' RACE reads into MiXCR, producing one record per CDR3 protein. The sample has 500,000 or so distinct CDR3 sequences; 12% to 15% are singletons. The data were also submitted as part of a second study, on yellow fever vaccine responses in identical twins.

The sample taken for sequencing was CD4+ T cells sorted from blood. The receptors were sampled from a young woman in good health. CDR3s include the opening cysteine and the closing phenylalanine or tryptophan. D genes are given only for firm matches. Not all rows give a size; the values are once, few, many and, for expanded clones, a class.

d_call: -
v_call: TRBV6-5
j_call: TRBJ2-3
clone_size: few
cdr3_nt: TGTGCCAGCAGTTACTCCGTGAGAGATACGCAGTATTTT
cdr3_aa: CASSYSVRDTQYF

d_call: TRBD1
v_call: TRBV10-3
j_call: TRBJ2-3
clone_size: -
cdr3_nt: TGTGCCATCACCTCGGACAGGTACACAGATACGCAGTATTTT
cdr3_aa: CAITSDRYTDTQYF

d_call: TRBD1
v_call: TRBV2
j_call: TRBJ2-2
clone_size: -
cdr3_nt: TGTGCCAGCAGAGAGACAGGGGCCCCCACCGGGGAGCTGTTTTTT
cdr3_aa: CASRETGAPTGELFF

d_call: -
v_call: TRBV12-3/TRBV12-4
j_call: TRBJ1-3
clone_size: -
cdr3_nt: TGTGCCAGCAGTCAATACAAGGCCCGCTCTGGAAACACCATATATTTT
cdr3_aa: CASSQYKARSGNTIYF

d_call: -
v_call: TRBV11-1
j_call: TRBJ2-4
clone_size: few
cdr3_nt: TGTGCCAGCAGCTCATGGGCGAGGGCCAAAAACATTCAGTACTTC
cdr3_aa: CASSSWARAKNIQYF

d_call: TRBD1
v_call: TRBV6-1
j_call: TRBJ2-1
clone_size: -
cdr3_nt: TGTGCCAGCAGTCCCGGACAGGTATCATACAATGAGCAGTTCTTC
cdr3_aa: CASSPGQVSYNEQFF

d_call: TRBD2
v_call: TRBV23-1
j_call: TRBJ2-1
clone_size: -
cdr3_nt: TGCGCCAGCAGTATTCGTATGGGAGTAGCGGGAGCCAATGAGCAGTTCTTC
cdr3_aa: CASSIRMGVAGANEQFF

d_call: -
v_call: TRBV6-2/TRBV6-3
j_call: TRBJ2-1
clone_size: -
cdr3_nt: -
cdr3_aa: CASSSSTVEQFF

d_call: TRBD1
v_call: TRBV2
j_call: TRBJ2-2
clone_size: many
cdr3_nt: TGTGCCAGCAGACCCCGGACAGGGGGGGCCACCGGGGAGCTGTTTTTT
cdr3_aa: CASRPRTGGATGELFF

d_call: TRBD1
v_call: TRBV5-6
j_call: TRBJ2-7
clone_size: few
cdr3_nt: TGTGCCAGCAGCTTGACAATTGGACAGGGGATCCTCGGGGAGCAGTACTTC
cdr3_aa: CASSLTIGQGILGEQYF

d_call: TRBD2
v_call: TRBV4-3
j_call: TRBJ2-1
clone_size: -
cdr3_nt: TGCGCCAGCAGCCAACCGGAATCGACTAGCGGGACTGAAGTAGACAATGAGCAGTTCTTC
cdr3_aa: CASSQPESTSGTEVDNEQFF